The 29 T cell receptor beta chains below were found in one sample sequenced in a study of shared clonotypes between healthy human individuals. The table came from immunoSEQ multiplex PCR; TCRdb's copy has only in-frame clones and leaves some out. The table records roughly 2.5 million clones, around nine tenths of them present only once. The sample consisted of naive CD4+ T cells sorted from blood. The subset denotes: CD45RA+ positively selected. The receptors derive from a man aged 18 to 35 in good health.

The chain uses TRBV5-4 and TRBJ1-5; 9 nucleotides align to TRBD1. This CDR3 is 13 amino acids long. V lost 4 bases and J lost 7; bases outside the gene matches: 3. Per the germline V gene, CDR1 is SGHNT and CDR2 is YYREEE (reference sequence). The CDR3 spells CASSRDREQPQHF. The CDR3 DNA reads as TGTGCCAGCAGCAGGGACAGGGAACAGCCCCAGCATTTT.

V usage is TRBV9 and J usage is TRBJ2-2, with 8 bases fitting TRBD2. The CDR3 is 15 residues long. The V gene end was trimmed by 4 bases and the J gene end by 2 bases; junction bases not matched to a gene: 4. Germline V gene lookup returns CDR1 SGDLS and CDR2 YYNGEE. The CDR3 bases are TGTGCCAGCAGCTCGGGAGGGACTAACACCGGGGAGCTGTTTTTT. Protein sequence: CASSSGGTNTGELFF.

The chain combines TRBV5-6 with TRBJ2-7, with D unclear. CDR1 and CDR2 from the germline V gene are SGHDT and YYEEEE. Deletions cut 0 bases from V and 4 bases from J, with 8 bases between. There are 13 residues in the CDR3. The CDR3: CASSLANGYEQYF. CDR3 coding DNA: TGTGCCAGCAGCTTGGCCAACGGGTACGAGCAGTACTTC. The complete variable domain, with remaining parts taken from reference TRBV5-6 and TRBJ2-7, reads DAGVTQSPTHLIKTRGQQVTLRCSPKSGHDTVSWYQQALGQGPQFIFQYYEEEERQRGNFPDRFSGHQFPNYSSELNVNALLLGDSALYLCASSLANGYEQYFGPGTRLTVT.

This chain uses TRBV12-5 with TRBJ1-5, with D perhaps TRBD1 (5 bases). The CDR3 length is 16 residues. The germline CDR1 and CDR2 sequences are LGHNT and FRNRAP. Deletions cut 2 bases from V and 0 bases from J, with 11 bases between. CDR3: CASGLQGSYSNQPQHF. DNA for the CDR3: TGTGCTAGTGGTTTGCAGGGATCTTATAGCAATCAGCCCCAGCATTTT.

Written as DNA, the CDR3 is TGTGCCAGCAGCGCCGGGATCTCCTCTTCCTACGAGCAGTACTTC. Its translation: CASSAGISSSYEQYF. The chain recombines TRBV7-6 with TRBJ2-7; D may be TRBD2 (5 bases). V gave up 5 bases and J gave up 1 base, with 15 bases separating them. This CDR3 region has 15 residues. Looked up from germline, CDR1 is SGHVS and CDR2 is FNYEAQ.

J is TRBJ2-2 and V is TRBV10-3, with TRBD2 identical over 7 bases. CDR1 is ENHRY, CDR2 SYGVKD, per germline. The ends lost 3 bases at V and 7 bases at J; junction bases unmatched: 8. This CDR3 comprises 15 residues. Here the CDR3 reads CAISDVGGGNGELFF. CDR3 bases: TGTGCCATCAGTGACGTCGGCGGGGGTAACGGGGAGCTGTTTTTT.

This clone showed up just once. The CDR3: CAWSKNLGTQYF. As DNA, the CDR3 is TGTGCCTGGAGTAAGAATTTAGGTACGCAGTATTTT. The chain couples TRBV30 to TRBJ2-3, with D uncertain. CDR1 and CDR2 from the germline V gene are GTSNPN and SVGIG (reference sequence). With 2 bases removed from V and 8 bases from J, the gap between germline ends came to 11 bases. The CDR3 is 12 residues long. The complete variable domain, with remaining parts taken from reference TRBV30 and TRBJ2-3, reads SQTIHQWPATLVQPVGSPLSLECTVEGTSNPNLYWYRQAAGRGLQLLFYSVGIGQISSEVPQNLSASRPQDRQFILSSKKLLLSDSGFYLCAWSKNLGTQYFGPGTRLTVL.

The gene calls are TRBV30 and TRBJ2-3; 12 bases are shared with TRBD2. CDR3 length: 17 amino acids. Germline trimming cut 4 bases from V and 1 base from J; bases unmatched to any gene: 9. CDR1 GTSNPN and CDR2 SVGIG come from the germline V gene (reference sequence). In nucleotides, the CDR3 is TGTGCCTGGACTCCCCTCACTAGCGGGAGGCGCACAGATACGCAGTATTTT. It specifies CAWTPLTSGRRTDTQYF.

The CDR3 spells CASSIHGGDTGELFF. DNA of the CDR3: TGTGCCAGCAGCATTCACGGAGGGGACACCGGGGAGCTGTTTTTT. The V call is TRBV7-2, the J call TRBJ2-2; weak D call: TRBD2 (6 bases). Germline CDR1 SGHTA, CDR2 FQGNSA. V lost 5 bases, J lost 3 bases, and 13 bases lay in between. CDR3 length: 15 amino acids.

V and J are TRBV10-3 and TRBJ1-2; 7 positions match TRBD1. The CDR3 runs to 16 residues. Germline lookup yields CDR1 ENHRY and CDR2 SYGVKD. Losses at the gene ends were 0 bases for V and 2 bases for J; bases not matched to a gene: 6. The chain's CDR3 is CAISESIGGGNYGYTF. CDR3 coding DNA: TGTGCCATCAGTGAGTCTATAGGGGGCGGCAACTATGGCTACACCTTC.

The genes are TRBV6-6 and TRBJ2-2; TRBD2 agrees at 9 bases. The junction had 5 bases not matched to a gene; V was cut back by 0 bases and J by 6 bases. The CDR3 is 16 amino acids. The germline gives CDR1 MNHNY, CDR2 SVGAGI (reference sequence). DNA of the CDR3: TGTGCCAGCAGTTACTCAGCGGGAGGCAGGCCCGGGGAGCTGTTTTTT. Translation gives CASSYSAGGRPGELFF.

The V gene is TRBV7-9, the J gene TRBJ2-1; D gene unclear. Germline loops: CDR1 SEHNR, CDR2 FQNEAQ (reference sequence). This CDR3 has 15 residues. Trimming left V 1 base short and J 5 bases short, with 12 bases between. This CDR3 reads CASSLDVGSNNEQFF. The DNA for the CDR3 is TGTGCCAGCAGCTTAGACGTGGGATCGAACAATGAGCAGTTCTTC.

The genes are TRBV5-4 and TRBJ2-7; 7 nucleotides agree with TRBD1. The CDR3 runs to 14 residues. V trimming: 0 bases; J trimming: 3 bases; junction bases outside the gene matches: 3. CDR1 and CDR2 from the germline V gene are SGHNT and YYREEE (reference sequence). This chain's CDR3 is CASSLEGTVYEQYF. The CDR3 DNA reads as TGTGCCAGCAGCTTGGAAGGGACAGTCTACGAGCAGTACTTC. Filled out from reference TRBV5-4 and TRBJ2-7, the complete variable domain reads ETGVTQSPTHLIKTRGQQVTLRCSSQSGHNTVSWYQQALGQGPQFIFQYYREEENGRGNFPPRFSGLQFPNYSSELNVNALELDDSALYLCASSLEGTVYEQYFGPGTRLTVT.

The CDR3: CASSMGGPTPANQPQHF. In DNA, the CDR3 is TGTGCCAGTAGTATGGGGGGGCCGACACCCGCAAATCAGCCCCAGCATTTT. This chain joins TRBV19 and TRBJ1-5; the D gene is possibly TRBD1 (6 bases). The CDR3 has 17 residues. V shed 3 bases and J shed 4 bases, with 19 bases lying between them. Germline assignment: CDR1 LNHDA and CDR2 SQIVND (reference sequence).

The chain's CDR3 is CASSIRKGVNNEQFF. Here the CDR3 DNA reads TGTGCCAGTAGTATTCGGAAGGGGGTAAACAATGAGCAGTTCTTC. The genes are TRBV19 and TRBJ2-1; a possible D gene is TRBD1 (6 bases). The V and J ends lost 3 bases and 5 bases respectively, with 14 bases between them. CDR1 is LNHDA and CDR2 is SQIVND in the germline V gene (reference sequence). The CDR3 has 15 residues.

The genes are TRBV5-6 and TRBJ2-7; 7 bases align to TRBD1. With 4 bases clipped from V and 6 bases from J, the junction kept 16 bases outside the gene matches. The germline gives CDR1 SGHDT, CDR2 YYEEEE. CDR3 size: 16 residues. The CDR3: CASSEDPGQSLREQYF. The CDR3 DNA reads as TGTGCCAGCAGCGAAGACCCGGGACAGAGTCTGCGCGAGCAGTACTTC.

The J gene is TRBJ2-7, the V gene TRBV10-3; D gene ambiguous. With 4 bases removed from V and 1 base from J, the gap between germline ends came to 8 bases. Germline CDR1 and CDR2: ENHRY and SYGVKD. This CDR3 has 13 amino acids. The CDR3 sequence: CAISGALSYEQYF. The CDR3 DNA follows: TGTGCCATCAGTGGGGCACTTTCCTACGAGCAGTACTTC.

V is TRBV5-6 and J is TRBJ2-7; D not resolved. The CDR3 is 15 residues long. CDR1 SGHDT and CDR2 YYEEEE come from the germline V gene. The V end was cut by 0 bases, the J end by 2 bases, with 12 bases between. DNA of the CDR3: TGTGCCAGCAGCTTGGCCATAGGATCCCCCTACGAGCAGTACTTC. It specifies CASSLAIGSPYEQYF.

The chain carries TRBV18 and TRBJ2-1; the D call may be TRBD1 or TRBD2 (6 bases each). The CDR3 is made up of 15 amino acids. Trimming shortened V by 6 bases and J by 8 bases, and 20 bases separated the two germline ends. Per the germline V gene, CDR1 is KGHSH and CDR2 is LQKENI. The chain's CDR3 is CASSHRDWGQDEQFF. DNA for the CDR3: TGTGCCAGCTCCCACCGGGACTGGGGGCAGGATGAGCAGTTCTTC. The entire variable domain, with the rest obtained from reference TRBV18 and TRBJ2-1, is as follows: NAGVMQNPRHLVRRRGQEARLRCSPMKGHSHVYWYRQLPEEGLKFMVYLQKENIIDESGMPKERFSAEFPKEGPSILRIQQVVRGDSAAYFCASSHRDWGQDEQFFGPGTRLTVL.

V gene TRBV9 combines with J gene TRBJ2-5; TRBD1 is a possible D gene (5 bases). In germline, CDR1 is SGDLS, CDR2 YYNGEE. The V and J ends lost 3 bases and 5 bases respectively, with 14 bases between them. The CDR3 consists of 14 residues. The CDR3 loop reads CASSGSQGVETQYF. The CDR3, as DNA: TGTGCCAGCAGCGGGTCGCAAGGGGTCGAGACCCAGTACTTC.

Of note for this clone: Other DNA sequences within the sample encode an identical CDR3. V and J are TRBV19 and TRBJ1-6; a possible D gene is TRBD1 (6 bases). The CDR3 sequence is 12 residues long. The ends were cut back, 6 bases at V and 8 bases at J, with 8 bases in the middle. From germline, CDR1 is LNHDA and CDR2 SQIVND (reference sequence). In DNA form, the CDR3 reads TGTGCCAGTAGGGCAGGGGATTCACCCCTCCACTTT. As protein: CASRAGDSPLHF.

The chain has TRBV6-1 and TRBJ1-4; D is unresolved. Between the trimmed V and J ends, which lost 7 bases and 8 bases, there was a span of 8 bases. This CDR3 has 11 amino acids. Germline V gene sequence: CDR1 MNHNS, CDR2 SASEGT. CDR3 region: CASTTREKLFF. Here the CDR3 DNA reads TGTGCCAGCACGACCAGAGAAAAACTGTTTTTT.

Comment on this clone: The sample has other DNA sequences that encode this CDR3 too. The gene calls are TRBV6-1 and TRBJ1-1; D is ambiguous. Germline V gene data show CDR1 as MNHNS and CDR2 as SASEGT. Trimming removed 8 bases at V and 1 base at J, with 11 bases between. The CDR3 length is 13 residues. This CDR3 is CASRLLGNTEAFF. The DNA for the CDR3 is TGTGCCAGCCGTTTACTAGGGAACACTGAAGCTTTCTTT.

This clone was found once. The chain joins TRBV6-1 to TRBJ2-7; tentatively, D is TRBD1 (6 bases). Trimming stripped 6 bases from V and 3 bases from J, with 9 bases between. Per the germline V gene, CDR1 is MNHNS and CDR2 is SASEGT. The CDR3 is made up of 12 amino acids. The CDR3 DNA follows: TGTGCCAGCAGGCAACAGGGCTACGAGCAGTACTTC. Amino acid sequence: CASRQQGYEQYF.

With regard to this clone: One end of the junction is discordant with germline, which a read error may explain. The chain has TRBV7-7 and TRBJ2-5, with D tentatively TRBD2 (6 bases). The V gene's germline CDR1 is SSHAT and CDR2 FNYEAQ (reference sequence). This CDR3 has 14 residues. The CDR3: CASSSLGGRETQYF. In nucleotides, the CDR3 is TGTGCTAGCAGCTCACTGGGGGGAAGAGAGACCCAGTACTTC. The variable domain in full, with the rest retrieved from reference TRBV7-7 and TRBJ2-5, is GAGVSQSPRYKVTKRGQDVTLRCDPISSHATLYWYQQALGQGPEFLTYFNYEAQPDKSGLPSDRFSAERPEGSISTLTIQRTEQRDSAMYRCASSSLGGRETQYFGPGTRLLVL.

The chain has TRBV6-5 and TRBJ1-1; D may be TRBD1 (6 bases). V shed 2 bases and J shed 5 bases, with 15 bases lying between them. Germline V gene sequence: CDR1 MNHEY, CDR2 SVGAGI. This CDR3 is built from 15 residues. The CDR3 region has the DNA TGTGCCAGCAGTTACGGTGGAACAGGGAAAACTGAAGCTTTCTTT. Residues: CASSYGGTGKTEAFF.

The CDR3 loop is CSVRTSGTTGELFF. The DNA of the CDR3 is TGCAGCGTTCGGACTAGCGGGACCACCGGGGAGCTGTTTTTT. The chain combines TRBV29-1 with TRBJ2-2; 12 bases map to TRBD2. Germline V gene data show CDR1 as SQVTM and CDR2 as ANQGSEA. Unmatched junction bases numbered 2, after V lost 5 bases and J lost 4 bases. This CDR3 has 14 residues.

The chain combines TRBV11-1 with TRBJ2-7; either TRBD1 or TRBD2 may supply D (5 bases each). The CDR3 is made up of 16 amino acids. Trimming left V 1 base short and J 0 bases short, with 13 bases between. Germline CDR1 is SGHAT and CDR2 is FQDESV (reference sequence). CDR3 bases: TGTGCCAGCAGCTTAGGGACCGGGACGGCCTCCTACGAGCAGTACTTC. Protein: CASSLGTGTASYEQYF.

This clone was seen just once. The rearrangement links TRBV2 to TRBJ1-4, with D maybe TRBD1 (5 bases). V lost 6 bases to trimming and J lost 12 bases, with 23 bases between them. CDR1 and CDR2 from the germline V gene are SNHLY and FYNNEI. The CDR3 has 15 amino acids. In DNA form, the CDR3 reads TGTGCCAGCAGGCTCCGAGACAGCTCTGAAAGTGAACTGTTTTTT. Protein product: CASRLRDSSESELFF.